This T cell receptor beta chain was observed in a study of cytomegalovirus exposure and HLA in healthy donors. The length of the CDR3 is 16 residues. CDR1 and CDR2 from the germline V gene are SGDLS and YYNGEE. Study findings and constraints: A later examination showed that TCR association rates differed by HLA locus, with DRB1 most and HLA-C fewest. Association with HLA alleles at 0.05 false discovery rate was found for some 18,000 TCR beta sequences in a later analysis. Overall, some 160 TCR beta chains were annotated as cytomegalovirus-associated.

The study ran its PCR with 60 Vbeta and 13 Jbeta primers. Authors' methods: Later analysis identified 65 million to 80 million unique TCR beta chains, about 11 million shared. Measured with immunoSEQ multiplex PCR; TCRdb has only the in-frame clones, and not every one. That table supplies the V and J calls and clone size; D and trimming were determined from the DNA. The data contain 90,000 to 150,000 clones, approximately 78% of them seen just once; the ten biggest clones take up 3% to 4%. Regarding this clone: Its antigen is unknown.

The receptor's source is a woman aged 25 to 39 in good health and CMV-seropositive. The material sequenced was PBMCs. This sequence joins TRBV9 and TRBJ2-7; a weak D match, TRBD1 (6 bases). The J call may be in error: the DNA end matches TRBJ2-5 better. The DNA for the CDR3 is TGTGCCAGCAGCGTAGCGCCAGGGGAGTACCAAGAGACCCAGTACTTC. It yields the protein CASSVAPGEYQETQYF.